The 9 T cell receptor beta chains below all came from one sample that was sequenced in a study of blood T cell repertoires in COVID-19 (dated by TCRdb to 2020 to 2022). The library was generated by the immunoSEQ multiplex PCR assay. This immuneACCESS table, as held by TCRdb, lists in-frame sequences with V and J called but not all clones. Of the missing ones, under half trace to an unresolved V gene in checked studies; the others have no known cause. The sample yields 60,000 or so clones; more than 75% were counted once. The leading ten clones occupy less than 2% of the sample. Sequenced sample: peripheral blood. The receptors were gathered from a human donor in a cohort sampled during active COVID-19.

J is TRBJ1-3 and V is TRBV6-2 or TRBV6-3; TRBD1 agrees at 7 bases. CDR3 length: 15 amino acids. J was trimmed by 4 bases and V by 4 bases; bases with no gene match: 7. CDR1 is MNHEY and CDR2 is SVGEGT in the germline V gene. CDR3 bases: TGTGCCAGCAGTTCGACAGGGATCTCAGGAAACACCATATATTTT. Protein sequence: CASSSTGISGNTIYF.

The chain joins TRBV9 to TRBJ2-4, with D perhaps TRBD2 (5 bases). V lost 4 bases to trimming and J lost 7 bases, with 21 bases between them. The germline V gene encodes CDR1 SGDLS and CDR2 YYNGEE. The CDR3 totals 16 residues. The DNA of the CDR3 is TGTGCCAGCAGCTCCAGGCCGGGCGGGCTGAGGAACATTCAGTACTTC. Translation: CASSSRPGGLRNIQYF.

The chain employs TRBV28 and TRBJ2-1, with 12 positions matching TRBD2. There are 17 residues in the CDR3. V lost 3 bases to trimming and J lost 4 bases; unmatched junction nucleotides: 7. Germline V gives CDR1 MDHEN, CDR2 SYDVKM. DNA of the CDR3: TGTGCCAGCAGTTTGCGGCTAGCGGGAGGGCCATACAATGAGCAGTTCTTC. This encodes CASSLRLAGGPYNEQFF.

CDR3 protein: CASSQDFSGRGAQSYEQYF. The CDR3 coding sequence is TGTGCCAGCAGCCAAGATTTTAGCGGGAGGGGGGCGCAAAGCTACGAGCAGTACTTC. V is TRBV4-2 and J is TRBJ2-7; 11 bases line up with TRBD2. The CDR3 extends over 19 amino acids. The trim removed 0 bases at V and 3 bases at J, leaving 13 bases unmatched. Germline values: CDR1 LGHNA, CDR2 YNFKEQ.

V is TRBV5-1 and J is TRBJ2-5; 11 nucleotides agree with TRBD1. The CDR3 is 15 amino acids. V lost 4 bases, J lost 5 bases, and 7 bases stayed unmatched. Germline-derived CDR1 and CDR2 are SGHRS and YFSETQ. CDR3 nucleotides: TGCGCCAGCAGCGACGGACAGGGGGCGGGGGAGACCCAGTACTTC. Amino acid sequence: CASSDGQGAGETQYF.

V is TRBV24-1 and J is TRBJ2-3; perhaps TRBD1 as D (5 bases). The germline V gene has CDR1 KGHDR and CDR2 SFDVKD. The CDR3 loop spans 14 amino acids. Trimming took 4 bases from V and 3 from J, leaving 10 bases between them. This CDR3 reads CATSDPQGTDTQYF. The CDR3 DNA reads as TGTGCCACCAGTGACCCCCAGGGTACAGATACGCAGTATTTT.

The chain is built from TRBV7-2 and TRBJ2-7, with 7 bases fitting TRBD1. The V gene end was trimmed by 5 bases and the J gene end by 4 bases; junction bases not matched to a gene: 5. There are 13 residues in the CDR3. Per germline, CDR1 SGHTA and CDR2 FQGNSA. The CDR3 spells CASSLEQGYEQYF. The DNA for the CDR3 is TGTGCCAGCAGCCTCGAACAGGGGTACGAGCAGTACTTC.

In this sample, this clone turned up a few times. The chain links TRBV11-3 to TRBJ2-7, with a possible D match to TRBD1 (6 bases). Germline assignment: CDR1 SGHNT and CDR2 YENEEA. The germline V and J ends were trimmed by 0 bases and 7 bases, with 13 bases remaining between them. This CDR3 has 14 amino acids. The CDR3 loop is CASSLDGGKIEQYF. The CDR3 DNA reads as TGTGCCAGCAGCTTAGATGGGGGCAAAATTGAGCAGTACTTC.

The chain uses TRBV28 and TRBJ2-3; tentative D call: TRBD1 (6 bases). The CDR3 length is 16 residues. V gave up 6 bases and J gave up 4 bases, with 20 bases separating them. The germline CDR1 and CDR2 sequences are MDHEN and SYDVKM. DNA of the CDR3: TGTGCCAGCAGGTCAGGGACAAGGGGTATCGCAGATACGCAGTATTTT. As protein: CASRSGTRGIADTQYF.